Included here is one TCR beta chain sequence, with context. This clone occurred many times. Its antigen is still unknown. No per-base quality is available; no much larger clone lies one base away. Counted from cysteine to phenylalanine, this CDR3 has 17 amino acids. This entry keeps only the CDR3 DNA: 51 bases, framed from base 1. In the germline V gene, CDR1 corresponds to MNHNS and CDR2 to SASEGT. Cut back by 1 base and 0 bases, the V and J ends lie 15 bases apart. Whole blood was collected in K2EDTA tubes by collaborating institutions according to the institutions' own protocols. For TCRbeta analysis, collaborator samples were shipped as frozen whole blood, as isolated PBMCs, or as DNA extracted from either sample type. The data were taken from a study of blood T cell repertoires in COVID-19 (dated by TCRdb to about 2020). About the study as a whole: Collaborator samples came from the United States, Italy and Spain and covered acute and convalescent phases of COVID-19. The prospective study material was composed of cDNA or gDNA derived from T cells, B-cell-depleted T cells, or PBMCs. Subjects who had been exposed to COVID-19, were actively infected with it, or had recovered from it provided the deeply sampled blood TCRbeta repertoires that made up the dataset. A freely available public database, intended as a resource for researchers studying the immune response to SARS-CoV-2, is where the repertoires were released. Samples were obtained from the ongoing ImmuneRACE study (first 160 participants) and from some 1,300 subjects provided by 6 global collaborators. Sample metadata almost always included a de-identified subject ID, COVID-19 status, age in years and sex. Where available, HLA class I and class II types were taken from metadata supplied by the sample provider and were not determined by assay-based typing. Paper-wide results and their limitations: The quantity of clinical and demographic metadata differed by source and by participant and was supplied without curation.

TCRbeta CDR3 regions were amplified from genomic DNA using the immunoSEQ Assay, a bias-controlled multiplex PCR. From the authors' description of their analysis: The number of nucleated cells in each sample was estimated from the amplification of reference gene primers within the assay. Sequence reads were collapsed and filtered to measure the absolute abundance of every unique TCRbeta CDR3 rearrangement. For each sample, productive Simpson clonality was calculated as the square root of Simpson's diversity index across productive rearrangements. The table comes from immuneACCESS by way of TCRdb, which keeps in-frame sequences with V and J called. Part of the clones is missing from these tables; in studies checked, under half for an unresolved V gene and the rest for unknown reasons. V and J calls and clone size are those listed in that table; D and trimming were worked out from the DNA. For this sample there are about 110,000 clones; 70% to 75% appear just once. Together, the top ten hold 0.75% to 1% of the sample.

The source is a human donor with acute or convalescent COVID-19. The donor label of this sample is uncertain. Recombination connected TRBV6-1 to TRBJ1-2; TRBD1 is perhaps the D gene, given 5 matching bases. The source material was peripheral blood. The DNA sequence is TGTGCCAGCAGTGAAGGGGGCGGTTGGACGACTAACTATGGCTACACCTTC. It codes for CASSEGGGWTTNYGYTF.